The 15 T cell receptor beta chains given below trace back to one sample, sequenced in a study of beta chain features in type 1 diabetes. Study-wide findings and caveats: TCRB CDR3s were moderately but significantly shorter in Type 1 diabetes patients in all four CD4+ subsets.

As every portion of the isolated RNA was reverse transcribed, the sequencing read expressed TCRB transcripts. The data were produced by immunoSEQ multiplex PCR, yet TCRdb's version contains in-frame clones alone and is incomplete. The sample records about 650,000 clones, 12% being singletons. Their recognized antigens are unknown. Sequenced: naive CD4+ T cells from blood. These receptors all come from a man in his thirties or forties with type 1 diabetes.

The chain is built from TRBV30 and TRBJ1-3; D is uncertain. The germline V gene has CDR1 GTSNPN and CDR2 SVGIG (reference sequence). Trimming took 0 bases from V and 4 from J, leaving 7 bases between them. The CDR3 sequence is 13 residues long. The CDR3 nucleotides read TGTGCCTGGAGTGTACGGGGAGGAAACACCATATATTTT. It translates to CAWSVRGGNTIYF.

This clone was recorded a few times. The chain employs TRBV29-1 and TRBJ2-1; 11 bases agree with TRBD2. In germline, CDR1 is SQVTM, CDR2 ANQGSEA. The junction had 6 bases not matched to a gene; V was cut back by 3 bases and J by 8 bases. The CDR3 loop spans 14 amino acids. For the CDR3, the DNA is TGCAGCGTTGATTGGCTAGCGGGGGGCCATGAGCAGTTCTTC. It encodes CSVDWLAGGHEQFF.

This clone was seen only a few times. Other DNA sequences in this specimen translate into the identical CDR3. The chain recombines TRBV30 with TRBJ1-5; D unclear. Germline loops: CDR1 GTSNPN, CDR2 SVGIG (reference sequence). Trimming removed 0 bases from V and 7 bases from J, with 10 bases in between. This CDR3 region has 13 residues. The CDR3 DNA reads TGTGCCTGGAGTGTACTAGAGGGACAGCCCCAGCATTTT. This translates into CAWSVLEGQPQHF.

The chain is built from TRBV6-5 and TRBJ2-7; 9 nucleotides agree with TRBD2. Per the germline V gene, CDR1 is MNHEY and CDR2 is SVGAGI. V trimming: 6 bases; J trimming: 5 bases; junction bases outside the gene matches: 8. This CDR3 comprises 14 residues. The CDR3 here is CASSQGLAGDEQYF. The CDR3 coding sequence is TGTGCCAGCAGCCAGGGACTAGCTGGCGACGAGCAGTACTTC.

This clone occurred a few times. CDR3 DNA: TGTGCCAGCACCTCGGACAACTCTGGAAACACCATATATTTT. This gives the protein CASTSDNSGNTIYF. The V and J genes are TRBV9 and TRBJ1-3; perhaps TRBD1 as D (5 bases). The germline V and J ends were trimmed by 6 bases and 0 bases, with 10 bases remaining between them. This CDR3 spans 14 amino acids. Germline V gives CDR1 SGDLS, CDR2 YYNGEE.

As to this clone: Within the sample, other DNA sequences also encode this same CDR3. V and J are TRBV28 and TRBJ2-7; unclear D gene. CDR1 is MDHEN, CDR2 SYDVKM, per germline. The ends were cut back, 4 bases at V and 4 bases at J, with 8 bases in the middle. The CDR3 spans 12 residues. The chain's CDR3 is CASSSTSYEQYF. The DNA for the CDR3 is TGTGCCAGCAGTTCTACCTCATACGAGCAGTACTTC.

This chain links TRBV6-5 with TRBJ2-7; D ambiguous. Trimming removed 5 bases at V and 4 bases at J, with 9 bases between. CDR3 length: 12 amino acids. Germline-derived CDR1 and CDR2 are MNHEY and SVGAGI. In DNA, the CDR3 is TGTGCCAGCAGTCCTTATGGGTACGAGCAGTACTTC. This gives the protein CASSPYGYEQYF.

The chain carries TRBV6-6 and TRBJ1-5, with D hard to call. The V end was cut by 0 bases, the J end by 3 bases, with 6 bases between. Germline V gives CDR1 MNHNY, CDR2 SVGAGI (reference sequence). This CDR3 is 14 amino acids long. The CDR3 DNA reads TGTGCCAGCAGTTACTCTCAGAACAATCAGCCCCAGCATTTT. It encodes CASSYSQNNQPQHF.

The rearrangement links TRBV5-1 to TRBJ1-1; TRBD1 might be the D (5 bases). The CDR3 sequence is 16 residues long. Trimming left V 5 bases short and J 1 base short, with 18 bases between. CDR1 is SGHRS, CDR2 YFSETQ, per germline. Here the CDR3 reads CASSPSQGARNTEAFF. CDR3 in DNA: TGCGCCAGCAGTCCATCCCAGGGAGCAAGGAACACTGAAGCTTTCTTT. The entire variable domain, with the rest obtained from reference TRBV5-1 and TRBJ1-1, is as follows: KAGVTQTPRYLIKTRGQQVTLSCSPISGHRSVSWYQQTPGQGLQFLFEYFSETQRNKGNFPGRFSGRQFSNSRSEMNVSTLELGDSALYLCASSPSQGARNTEAFFGQGTRLTVV.

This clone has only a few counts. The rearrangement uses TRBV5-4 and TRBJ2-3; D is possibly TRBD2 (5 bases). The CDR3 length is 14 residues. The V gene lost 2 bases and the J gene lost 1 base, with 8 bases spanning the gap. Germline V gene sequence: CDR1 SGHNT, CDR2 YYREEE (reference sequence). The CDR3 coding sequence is TGTGCCAGCAGCTTAAAGGAGGGCACAGATACGCAGTATTTT. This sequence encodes CASSLKEGTDTQYF. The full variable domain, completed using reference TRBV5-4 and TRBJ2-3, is ETGVTQSPTHLIKTRGQQVTLRCSSQSGHNTVSWYQQALGQGPQFIFQYYREEENGRGNFPPRFSGLQFPNYSSELNVNALELDDSALYLCASSLKEGTDTQYFGPGTRLTVL.

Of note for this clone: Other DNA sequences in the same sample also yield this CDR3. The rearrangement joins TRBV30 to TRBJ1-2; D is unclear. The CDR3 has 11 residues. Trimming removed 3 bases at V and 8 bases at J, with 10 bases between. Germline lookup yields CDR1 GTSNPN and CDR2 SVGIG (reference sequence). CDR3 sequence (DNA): TGTGCCTGGAGCCCCGGAGGAGGCTACACCTTC. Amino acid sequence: CAWSPGGGYTF.

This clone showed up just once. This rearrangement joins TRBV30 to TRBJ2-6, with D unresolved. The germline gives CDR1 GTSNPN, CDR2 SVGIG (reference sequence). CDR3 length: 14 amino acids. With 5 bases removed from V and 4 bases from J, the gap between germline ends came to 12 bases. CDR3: CAWAAIAGANVLTF. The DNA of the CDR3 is TGTGCCTGGGCTGCAATCGCGGGGGCCAACGTCCTGACTTTC.

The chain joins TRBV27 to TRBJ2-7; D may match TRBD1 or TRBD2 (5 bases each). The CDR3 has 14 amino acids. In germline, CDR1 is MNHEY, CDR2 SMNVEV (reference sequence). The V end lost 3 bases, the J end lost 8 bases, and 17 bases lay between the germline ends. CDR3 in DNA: TGTGCCAGCAGTTTCGAGAGGGGACCCCTCAAGCAGTACTTC. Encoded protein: CASSFERGPLKQYF.

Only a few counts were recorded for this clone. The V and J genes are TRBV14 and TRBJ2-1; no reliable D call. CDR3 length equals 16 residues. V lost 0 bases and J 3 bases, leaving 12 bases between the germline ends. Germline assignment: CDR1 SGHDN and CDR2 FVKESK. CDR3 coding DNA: TGTGCCAGCAGCCAAGATAAAGGGCAACACTACAATGAGCAGTTCTTC. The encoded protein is CASSQDKGQHYNEQFF.

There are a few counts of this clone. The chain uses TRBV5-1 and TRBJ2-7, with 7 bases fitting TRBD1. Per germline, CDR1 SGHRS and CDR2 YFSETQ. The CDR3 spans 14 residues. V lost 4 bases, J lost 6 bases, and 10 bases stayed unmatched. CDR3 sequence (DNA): TGCGCCAGCAGCGACCTCGGGACAGCAGTCGAGCAGTACTTC. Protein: CASSDLGTAVEQYF.